This paragraph covers one T cell receptor (beta chain) sequence. This CDR3 is 13 amino acids long. CDR1 and CDR2 from the germline V gene are KGHSH and LQKENI. TCRdb reworked the 5' RACE reads into one entry per CDR3 protein, no DNA. The listing records about 170,000 distinct CDR3 sequences. The entry originates in a study of T cells expressing NK-cell markers. This receptor was obtained from a man between 18 and 69 years old in good health. Sequenced: blood T cells: a sorted CD56 or NKG2C T cell subset, CD4+ or CD8+ T cells, or bulk PBMC T cells (not recorded which). The chain has TRBV18 and TRBJ1-1. This chain's CDR3 is CASSLAMTIEAFF.